This T cell receptor (beta chain) was found in a study of cytomegalovirus exposure and HLA in healthy donors. Germline trimming cut 3 bases from V and 4 bases from J; bases unmatched to any gene: 11. CDR1 and CDR2 (germline): MNHEY, SMNVEV (reference sequence). CDR3 length: 17 residues. The study's findings and limits: Researchers catalogued 150 or so TCR beta chains as cytomegalovirus-associated. A further, later analysis showed that HLA-associated TCR beta chains (compared with equally common others) were more clonally expanded. In all likelihood, a cluster of highly shared sequence variants was a sequencing artifact.

In regard to this clone: Its matching antigen is unknown.

The study ran its PCR with 60 Vbeta and 13 Jbeta primers. TCRdb's copy holds only in-frame clones and misses some; the assay was immunoSEQ multiplex PCR. The sample records about 120,000 clones, over 60% being singletons. Sequencing was done on a sample of PBMCs. The sequence was collected from a female donor in good health and CMV-seronegative. The V call is TRBV27, the J call TRBJ1-2, with 10 bases identical to TRBD1. The CDR3 spells CASSFGPGQGMSYGYTF. DNA for the CDR3: TGTGCCAGCAGTTTCGGGCCGGGACAGGGGATGAGCTATGGCTACACCTTC.